A single T cell receptor (beta chain) is shown here with its context. Its cognate antigen is unknown. The germline V and J ends were trimmed by 8 bases and 1 base, with 14 bases remaining between them. CDR3 length: 14 amino acids. Germline CDR1 MNHEY, CDR2 SVGAGI. The entry originates in a study of cytomegalovirus exposure and HLA in healthy donors. Whole-study results and caveats: Donors belonging to an Asian-associated ancestry cluster reportedly showed fewer N-insertions in productive TCRs than the approximately 670-donor mean, according to what a later analysis found. The study labeled roughly 160 TCR beta chains cytomegalovirus-associated.

At collection, donors were nominally healthy, but unrecorded immune exposures were probable. PCR was performed using 60 Vbeta and 13 Jbeta primers. As handled by the study authors: Unique TCR beta chains numbered around 80 million in a later analysis, with some 9.9 million shared. Sequenced by immunoSEQ multiplex PCR; TCRdb stores in-frame clones only, minus some. D and trimming were read from the DNA, whereas the V and J calls and clone size are those reported in that table. Here the sample spans more than 85,000 clones, just under 70% being singletons. This receptor was obtained from a woman in her 70s in good health and CMV-seropositive. The sample comprised PBMCs. The chain joins TRBV6-5 to TRBJ1-1; D is undetermined. The CDR3: CASSGSTSNTEAFF. CDR3 sequence (DNA): TGTGCCAGCTCCGGGTCGACGTCGAACACTGAAGCTTTCTTT.